This is a list of T cell receptor beta chains from one sample in a study of blood T cell repertoires in COVID-19. Profiled with immunoSEQ multiplex PCR; TCRdb holds only in-frame clones, not every one. The sample consists of 200,000 to 250,000 clones, almost 90% of them appearing once. Sequenced sample: peripheral blood. These receptors all stem from a woman between 55 and 75 years old with acute or convalescent COVID-19. The conserved cysteine and the conserved F or W are not part of the CDR3 here. Fields, in order: D gene, V gene, J gene, CDR3 protein. A D gene is named only where the DNA matches it firmly.

TRBD2	TRBV7-8	TRBJ2-1	ASSPLAGGPRDEQF
TRBD1	TRBV6-5	TRBJ1-2	ASSYSRQGRGGYT
-	TRBV18	TRBJ1-5	ASSPGGVGNQPQH
TRBD1	TRBV7-8	TRBJ1-1	ASSFSGTGNTEAF
-	TRBV29-1	TRBJ2-4	SGQTKNIQY
-	TRBV20-1	TRBJ1-5	SASYREGQPQH
TRBD2	TRBV4-1	TRBJ2-5	ASSQYPAGATAETQY
-	TRBV30	TRBJ2-5	AWSVWGRKETQY
TRBD2	TRBV18	TRBJ2-3	ASSPPRGGNTDTQY
-	TRBV6-6	TRBJ2-2	ASSNSGQNTGELF
-	TRBV10-2	TRBJ1-1	ASRSRNTEAF
TRBD1	TRBV2	TRBJ2-1	ASSEWDRNYNEQF
-	TRBV4-2	TRBJ2-4	ASSQEVWASALFSGKNIQY
TRBD1	TRBV7-2	TRBJ1-1	ASSLVQTGGAF
TRBD1	TRBV7-6	TRBJ2-1	ASSSIRGRPVIEQF
TRBD2	TRBV5-1	TRBJ2-1	ASSPGTSGEQF
-	TRBV6-6	TRBJ1-3	ASSYLQGTGNTIY
TRBD1	TRBV6-6	TRBJ1-2	ASIERDRGRYGYT
TRBD1	TRBV4-1	TRBJ2-7	ASSPPPPGQYEQY
-	TRBV24-1	TRBJ2-5	ATSDLRPTGQETQY
-	TRBV6-5	TRBJ2-5	ASSRTIQETQY
-	TRBV5-4	TRBJ1-6	ASSFGNSPLH
TRBD2	TRBV10-3	TRBJ2-7	AISEPGGGNSPNEQY
-	TRBV6-5	TRBJ2-2	ASSYKGEHTGELF
TRBD1	TRBV19	TRBJ2-7	ASSGGTGGYEQY
-	TRBV5-4	TRBJ2-7	ASSLDLGGGPSYEQY
-	TRBV5-8	TRBJ1-5	ASSLGGFQHSNQPQH
-	TRBV18	TRBJ2-7	ASSRETSYEQY
-	TRBV5-4	TRBJ2-7	ASSLRTVNEQY
TRBD1	TRBV19	TRBJ1-1	ASSIPSGGRRNTEAF
TRBD1	TRBV7-9	TRBJ1-1	ASSIRTGEDEAF
-	TRBV28	TRBJ1-2	ASSQNQYPGNRNYGYT
TRBD2	TRBV27	TRBJ2-1	ASSFSGGYNEQF
-	TRBV5-1	TRBJ1-1	ASSLSQGSTEAF
TRBD2	TRBV11-2	TRBJ2-5	ASSLGTRGAQETQY
-	TRBV18	TRBJ2-2	ASSPRRGNTGELF
TRBD2	TRBV7-8	TRBJ2-3	ASSLALAGPKDTQY
-	TRBV9	TRBJ1-1	ASSVGSGEAF
TRBD1	TRBV6-5	TRBJ1-5	ASSLGQGAYQPQH